This T cell receptor (beta chain) was retrieved from a study of monozygotic twins with inflammatory bowel disease. Starting material for each TCR library was about 3.5 ug of total RNA. No DNA is given; TCRdb re-called the 5' RACE reads and lists each CDR3 protein once. The listing records around 410,000 distinct CDR3 sequences. Study-wide results and caveats: No separation of different T cell subtypes was possible.

Points on this clonotype: The antigen is unknown.

CDR3 length equals 15 residues. CDR1 and CDR2 (germline): LGHDT, YNNKEL (reference sequence). The clonotype comes from a human donor with ulcerative colitis or Crohn's disease, or a healthy co-twin of an affected twin (not recorded which). Sequencing input: blood. The genes are TRBV3-1 and TRBJ2-5; TCRdb selects TRBD2, and the lack of DNA leaves this call unchecked. The CDR3 protein is CASSPSSGVVETQYF.